Following are 9 T cell receptor beta chains from one sample sequenced in a study of post-analysis software for immune sequencing data. General observations from the study: TRBV segments more frequent in patients than in controls numbered five and included TRBV5-6, TRBV5-1 and TRBV20-1.

Every TCR beta cDNA library bore unique molecular identifiers. A single record per CDR3 protein comes from TCRdb applying MiXCR to the PCR reads. The sample lists hundreds of thousands of distinct CDR3 sequences, roughly 27% occurring once. No antigen is known for these receptors. The material sequenced was blood. The origin of the receptors is a girl aged 5-17 years with multiple sclerosis.

The chain links TRBV24-1 to TRBJ2-1; tentatively, D is TRBD2 (5 bases). V dropped 3 bases and J dropped 12 bases, with 11 bases sitting between them. The CDR3 spans 12 residues. The V gene's germline CDR1 is KGHDR and CDR2 SFDVKD. This chain's CDR3 is CATSDPVRGQFF. The DNA for the CDR3 is TGTGCCACCAGTGATCCCGTCCGGGGGCAGTTCTTC.

The rearrangement links TRBV5-1 to TRBJ2-1, with 8 positions matching TRBD1. Unmatched junction bases numbered 7, after V lost 0 bases and J lost 8 bases. CDR3 length equals 15 residues. In germline, CDR1 is SGHRS, CDR2 YFSETQ. As DNA, the CDR3 is TGCGCCAGCAGCTTGGCAGGGACAGGAGGAGATGAGCAGTTCTTC. Translated, it gives CASSLAGTGGDEQFF.

V gene TRBV27 combines with J gene TRBJ2-3; 12 bases match TRBD2. CDR1 and CDR2 (germline): MNHEY, SMNVEV (reference sequence). V gave up 3 bases and J gave up 4 bases; unmatched junction bases: 8. CDR3 size: 17 residues. CDR3 residues: CASSFYRGLAGSDTQYF. CDR3 bases: TGTGCCAGCAGTTTTTATCGAGGACTAGCGGGGTCAGATACGCAGTATTTT.

This clonotype appeared many times. This chain links TRBV10-2 with TRBJ2-3; perhaps D is TRBD1 or TRBD2 (5 bases each). This CDR3 comprises 15 residues. V dropped 2 bases and J dropped 1 base, with 10 bases sitting between them. Per the germline V gene, CDR1 is WSHSY and CDR2 is SAAADI. The CDR3 loop reads CASSEGGRGTDTQYF. The CDR3 coding sequence is TGCGCCAGCAGTGAGGGGGGTAGGGGCACAGATACGCAGTATTTT.

The rearrangement uses TRBV27 and TRBJ1-2; 7 nucleotides align to TRBD1. The ends lost 5 bases at V and 3 bases at J; junction bases unmatched: 15. Germline assignment: CDR1 MNHEY and CDR2 SMNVEV (reference sequence). The CDR3 loop spans 17 amino acids. CDR3 residues: CASSRRLSGTDHYGYTF. The CDR3 DNA reads as TGTGCCAGCAGTCGACGACTATCCGGGACAGACCACTATGGCTACACCTTC.

The chain links TRBV20-1 to TRBJ2-4; D may be TRBD2 (5 bases). The DNA matches TRBJ2-7 better at its end, which makes the J call doubtful. The CDR3 has 16 amino acids. Germline-derived CDR1 and CDR2 are DFQATT and SNEGSKA (reference sequence). CDR3: CSARDPITRGGYEQYF. As DNA, the CDR3 is TGCAGTGCTAGAGATCCGATAACGAGAGGCGGGTACGAGCAGTACTTC.

The gene calls are TRBV4-1 and TRBJ2-2; 8 bases line up with TRBD2. Germline CDR1 reads MGHRA; CDR2 reads YSYEKL. The J segment lost 4 bases and the V segment lost 0 bases, leaving 10 bases of the junction unmatched. The CDR3 consists of 18 residues. CDR3 coding DNA: TGCGCCAGCAGCCAAGATGGGTCGGGCGGGGGGACCACCGGGGAGCTGTTTTTT. Protein sequence: CASSQDGSGGGTTGELFF.

This clonotype came up a few times. This sequence joins TRBV6-5 and TRBJ1-6; D ambiguous. Germline lookup yields CDR1 MNHEY and CDR2 SVGAGI. V was pared by 5 bases and J by 7 bases, with 9 bases between. CDR3 length: 13 amino acids. The CDR3 DNA follows: TGTGCCAGCAGTGGACCTCAAAATTCACCCCTCCACTTT. Encoded protein: CASSGPQNSPLHF.

The sample holds many counts of this clonotype. The chain uses TRBV28 and TRBJ2-3; D is uncertain. Germline lookup yields CDR1 MDHEN and CDR2 SYDVKM. Trimming pared 2 bases from V and 10 bases from J, leaving 10 bases between. The CDR3 contains 12 residues. The CDR3 sequence: CASSLLSPPQYF. CDR3 DNA: TGTGCCAGCAGTTTACTAAGCCCACCGCAGTATTTT.